This T cell receptor beta chain was sequenced for a study of OX40 agonist ivuxolimab in advanced cancers. Study-wide context: Ivuxolimab was an agonistic, fully human IgG2 monoclonal antibody directed against OX40 (CD134), a costimulatory receptor. The monotherapy dose-escalation portion (N ≈ 55 patients) of the phase I ivuxolimab trial is reported in the paper. Of the 50 or so patients in dose escalation, about 20 had hepatocellular carcinoma, some 15 had melanoma, 9 had renal cell carcinoma and 9 had head and neck cancer. A male proportion of roughly 80% and a mean age of 60 years, ranging from roughly 23 to 80, were recorded for the dose-escalation cohort. Partial responses occurred in three dose-escalation patients: two with cutaneous melanoma and one with hepatocellular carcinoma. Patients were allowed to have had prior anti-PD-1, anti-PD-L1 or anti-CTLA-4 therapy, and approximately 40% of the dose-escalation patients had been treated with checkpoint inhibitors. Intravenous ivuxolimab was administered to patients every 2 weeks at six dose levels: 0.01, 0.1, 0.3, 1.5, 3 and 10 mg/kg. Peripheral TCRbeta sequencing was intended to test whether TCR sequence diversity was altered and clonal T-cell expansion was caused by ivuxolimab. What the research found in general, with its limitations: At doses of 0.1 to 3.0 mg/kg, clonal expansion of both CD4+ and CD8+ blood T cells was observed from baseline to week 6. On average, CD8+ T cells showed more expanded clones than CD4+ T cells after ivuxolimab. Which antigens the clonally expanded peripheral T cells were specific for was not determined. In the 0.1-3.0 mg/kg groups, partial responders had among the lowest normalized peripheral clonal expansion, particularly in CD8+ T cells. Low levels of normalized T-cell clonal expansion were also shown by some nonresponding patients.

Genomic DNA was extracted from sorted cells for sequencing of the TCRbeta CDR3 region. The immunoSEQ Assay was used to sequence the TCRbeta CDR3 regions. As stored in TCRdb, this immuneACCESS dataset retains in-frame rearrangements with V and J assigned. A fraction of the clones does not appear; measured against another copy, unresolved V genes explain less than half of the discrepancy, and the remainder lacks a known reason. Here the sample has approximately 35,000 clones; roughly four fifths occur a single time. The ten largest account for around 11% of the sample. Patients with autoimmune disease history or receiving systemic immunosuppression were excluded from the trial. Peripheral blood for TCR sequencing was drawn from every dose cohort at baseline, at cycle 4 day 1 and at cycle 7 day 1. The samples were drawn from a first-in-human, open-label, multicenter phase I dose-escalation trial of ivuxolimab. The trial enrolled adults with locally advanced or metastatic head and neck squamous cell, hepatocellular, melanoma or renal cell carcinoma. Before TCR sequencing, CD4+ and CD8+ T cells were separately sorted from peripheral blood.

Note on this clone: The antigen this receptor binds is unknown. The record has no base qualities; no much larger clone is one base away.

Sequenced here: CD4+ or CD8+ T cells sorted from blood, sampled in a trial of the OX40 agonist ivuxolimab. The sequence was collected from an adult with an advanced solid tumor such as melanoma, head and neck, liver or kidney cancer.

The CDR3 reads as follows: CASSRTGSTEQFF. DNA sequence: TGCGCCAGCAGCAGAACAGGGTCAACTGAGCAGTTCTTC. This chain is built from TRBV5-1 and TRBJ2-1; the D gene is possibly TRBD1, with 6 bases matching. Cut back by 4 bases and 9 bases, the V and J ends lie 14 bases apart. The CDR3 measures 13 amino acids from cysteine to phenylalanine. This entry keeps only the CDR3 DNA: 39 bases, framed from base 1. From the germline V gene, CDR1 is SGHRS and CDR2 is YFSETQ.